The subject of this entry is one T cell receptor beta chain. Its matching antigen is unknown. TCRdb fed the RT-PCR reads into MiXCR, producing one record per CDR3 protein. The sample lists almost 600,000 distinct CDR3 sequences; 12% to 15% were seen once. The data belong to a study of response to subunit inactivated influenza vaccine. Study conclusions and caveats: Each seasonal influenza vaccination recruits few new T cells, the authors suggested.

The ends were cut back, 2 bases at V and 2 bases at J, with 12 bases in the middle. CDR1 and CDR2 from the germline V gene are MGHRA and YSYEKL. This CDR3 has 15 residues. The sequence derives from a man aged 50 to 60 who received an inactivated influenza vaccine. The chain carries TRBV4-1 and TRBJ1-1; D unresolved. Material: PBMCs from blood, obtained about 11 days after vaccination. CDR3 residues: CASSQLAGANTEAFF. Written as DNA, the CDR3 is TGCGCCAGCAGCCAATTAGCAGGAGCTAACACTGAAGCTTTCTTT.